A selection of T cell receptor beta chains follows, all from one sample in a study of T-cell memory formation after mild COVID-19. TCRdb processed the 5' RACE reads anew with MiXCR; each CDR3 protein has one entry. The sample consists of about 210,000 distinct CDR3 sequences, around 30% of them appearing once. The sample was PBMCs or a T cell subset sorted from them (not recorded which). The receptors here all came from an adult woman who had mild COVID-19 (a few samples of this study predate the infection). Cell type and time point are not known. Both conserved end residues are part of each CDR3. A D gene is named only where the DNA matches it firmly. Size tells how often a clone was seen (once, few, many) or the class of an expanded clone, and some rows leave it out.

few	NA	TRBV6-2/TRBV6-3	TRBJ2-2	TGTGCCAGCCGAACTGAGTGGGAGCTGTTTTTT	CASRTEWELFF
few	TRBD2	TRBV7-2	TRBJ2-3	TGTGCCAGCAGCCCGACCGGGACTAGCGGGGGCCCGGATACGCAGTATTTT	CASSPTGTSGGPDTQYF
few	NA	TRBV4-1	TRBJ2-3	TGCGCCAGCAGCCAAGTAGTGGACATCAGCACAGATACGCAGTATTTT	CASSQVVDISTDTQYF
NA	NA	TRBV7-9	TRBJ2-7	TGTGCCAGCAGCTTAGTCGTCACCTACGAGCAGTACTTC	CASSLVVTYEQYF
NA	TRBD1	TRBV24-1	TRBJ1-1	TGTGCCACCCCCGCTACAGGGGGCAAGGGCACTGAAGCTTTCTTT	CATPATGGKGTEAFF
NA	TRBD1	TRBV6-2/TRBV6-3	TRBJ1-1	TGTGCCAGCAGTTACGCCTTCTTGACAGGGAAAGAGACTGAAGCTTTCTTT	CASSYAFLTGKETEAFF
NA	TRBD1	TRBV24-1	TRBJ2-7	TGTGCCACCAGCCCGGGACAGGGACCTACCTACGAGCAGTACTTC	CATSPGQGPTYEQYF
NA	NA	TRBV12-3/TRBV12-4	TRBJ2-1	TGTGCCAGCAGTTATAGGCGGGGGCCCAATGAGCAGTTCTTC	CASSYRRGPNEQFF
few	TRBD1	TRBV5-1	TRBJ2-7	TGCGCCAGCAGCGCAGGGGACAGGGGAGGCGAGCAGTACTTC	CASSAGDRGGEQYF
NA	TRBD1	TRBV30	TRBJ2-2	TGTGCCTGGAGTGGCGGACAGGTCGGACAGAACACCGGGGAGCTGTTTTTT	CAWSGGQVGQNTGELFF
NA	TRBD2	TRBV4-2	TRBJ2-7	TGTGCCAGCAGCTCTCGTGGGACTACATCCTACGAGCAGTACTTC	CASSSRGTTSYEQYF
NA	TRBD1	TRBV20-1	TRBJ1-1	TGCAGTGCTAGCCTGGTGACAGGGGCGAACACTGAAGCTTTCTTT	CSASLVTGANTEAFF
NA	TRBD1	TRBV23-1	TRBJ2-2	TGCGCCAGCAGTCAATCAAGGGACAGGGTAGTCGGGGAGCTGTTTTTT	CASSQSRDRVVGELFF
NA	NA	TRBV7-9	TRBJ2-7	TGTGCCAGCAGCTTAGAGGGGGACGGGTACGAGCAGTACTTC	CASSLEGDGYEQYF
few	NA	TRBV12-3/TRBV12-4	TRBJ2-3	TGTGCCAGCAGTTTACAGGGTTGGACAGATACGCAGTATTTT	CASSLQGWTDTQYF
NA	TRBD2	TRBV6-2/TRBV6-3	TRBJ2-1	TGTGCCAGCACCAAAGTGGCTAGCGGGACCCTCTACAATGAGCAGTTCTTC	CASTKVASGTLYNEQFF
NA	TRBD1	TRBV27	TRBJ2-1	TGTGCCAGCTCCGGGACAGCTTACAATGAGCAGTTCTTC	CASSGTAYNEQFF
NA	TRBD1	TRBV3-1	TRBJ2-7	TGTGCCAGCAGCCAAGAAGAAGTGACAGGGGGGCACGAGCAGTACTTC	CASSQEEVTGGHEQYF
NA	NA	TRBV2	TRBJ1-2	TGTGCCAGCAGTGAATTTATCAGGAGCAACTATGGCTACACCTTC	CASSEFIRSNYGYTF